This T cell receptor beta chain was obtained from a study of cytomegalovirus exposure and HLA in healthy donors. General observations from the study: Among the CMV-associated chains, three were confirmed in vitro as specific for CMV antigens.

Worth noting for this clone: Antigen: not known.

In the PCR, 60 Vbeta and 13 Jbeta primers were used. Profiled with immunoSEQ multiplex PCR; TCRdb holds only in-frame clones, not every one. The profile shows some 150,000 clones, more than 60% of them singletons. This clonotype originated in a female donor in good health and CMV-seronegative. The sequenced sample consisted of PBMCs.

The CDR3, as DNA: TGTGCCAGCAGTTTAGGGGGGGTACGGACGGAGCCCCAGCATTTT. Amino acid sequence: CASSLGGVRTEPQHF. This chain connects TRBV28 to TRBJ1-5; D is possibly TRBD1 (5 bases). Germline V lookup: CDR1 MDHEN, CDR2 SYDVKM. The CDR3 has 15 residues. Trimming removed 2 bases from V and 8 bases from J, with 16 bases in between.